This entry lists 27 T cell receptor beta chains sequenced from one sample in a study of blood T cell repertoires in COVID-19. The data were produced by immunoSEQ multiplex PCR, yet TCRdb's version contains in-frame clones alone and is incomplete. Altogether 200,000 or so clones are present, approximately 84% being singletons, with the ten largest covering roughly 3%. The source material was peripheral blood. The receptors were sampled from a woman aged 25 to 39 who had recovered from COVID-19.

This sequence joins TRBV18 and TRBJ1-1; 8 bases fit TRBD1. The junction had 5 bases not matched to a gene; V was cut back by 4 bases and J by 1 base. The CDR3 totals 15 residues. Germline V CDR1 and CDR2: KGHSH, LQKENI. The CDR3 coding sequence is TGTGCCAGCTCACTTGTAGGACAGGGGAACACTGAAGCTTTCTTT. Translating gives CASSLVGQGNTEAFF.

This chain joins TRBV6-6 and TRBJ1-2; D call uncertain. Germline-derived CDR1 and CDR2 are MNHNY and SVGAGI (reference sequence). This CDR3 is 12 amino acids long. V was pared by 5 bases and J by 3 bases, with 7 bases between. This chain's CDR3 is CASSRGDYGYTF. The DNA for the CDR3 is TGTGCCAGCAGTAGAGGTGACTATGGCTACACCTTC.

The chain is built from TRBV28 and TRBJ2-7, with 9 nucleotides matching TRBD1. This CDR3 is 13 amino acids long. Germline loops: CDR1 MDHEN, CDR2 SYDVKM. Germline trimming cut 5 bases from V and 7 bases from J; bases unmatched to any gene: 6. The CDR3 sequence: CASSTQGAQEQYF. The DNA for the CDR3 is TGTGCCAGCAGTACACAGGGGGCGCAGGAGCAGTACTTC. The entire variable domain, with the rest obtained from reference TRBV28 and TRBJ2-7, is as follows: DVKVTQSSRYLVKRTGEKVFLECVQDMDHENMFWYRQDPGLGLRLIYFSYDVKMKEKGDIPEGYSVSREKKERFSLILESASTNQTSMYLCASSTQGAQEQYFGPGTRLTVT.

This clone was counted ten times or more. The chain has TRBV6-5 and TRBJ2-1, with TRBD2 identical over 7 bases. After removal of 2 bases from V and 0 bases from J, the junction contained 1 base not matched to a gene. This CDR3 region has 15 residues. The germline gives CDR1 MNHEY, CDR2 SVGAGI. CDR3 loop: CASSYGGSSYNEQFF. The DNA for the CDR3 is TGTGCCAGCAGTTACGGCGGGAGCTCCTACAATGAGCAGTTCTTC.

This clone was seen ten or more times. The V and J genes are TRBV28 and TRBJ1-2; D is possibly TRBD1 (6 bases). With 5 bases removed from V and 7 bases from J, the gap between germline ends came to 11 bases. The length of the CDR3 is 12 residues. Germline CDR1 MDHEN, CDR2 SYDVKM. This CDR3 is CASSGRGFGYTF. DNA of the CDR3: TGTGCCAGCAGTGGAAGGGGGTTTGGCTACACCTTC.

The chain links TRBV28 to TRBJ1-1; 9 bases fit TRBD1. The J segment lost 2 bases and the V segment lost 3 bases, leaving 7 bases of the junction unmatched. The germline CDR1 and CDR2 sequences are MDHEN and SYDVKM. This CDR3 region has 16 residues. This CDR3 is CASSFPDRGSNTEAFF. The CDR3 DNA reads as TGTGCCAGCAGTTTCCCCGACAGGGGGTCAAACACTGAAGCTTTCTTT. Together with reference TRBV28 and TRBJ1-1, the CDR3 gives the full variable domain: DVKVTQSSRYLVKRTGEKVFLECVQDMDHENMFWYRQDPGLGLRLIYFSYDVKMKEKGDIPEGYSVSREKKERFSLILESASTNQTSMYLCASSFPDRGSNTEAFFGQGTRLTVV.

This clone was counted a few times. This sequence joins TRBV12-3 or TRBV12-4 and TRBJ2-1; 7 bases map to TRBD1. J lost 10 bases, V lost 2 bases, and 2 bases had no gene match. The CDR3 runs 12 residues. DNA for the CDR3: TGTGCCAGCAGTTTACGGGACAGCGAGCAGTTCTTC. Translated: CASSLRDSEQFF.

This clone was observed a few times. The V call is TRBV4-1, the J call TRBJ2-7, with TRBD2 as a possible D gene (5 bases). Germline CDR1 reads MGHRA; CDR2 reads YSYEKL. The V end lost 4 bases, the J end lost 2 bases, and 18 bases lay between the germline ends. This CDR3 comprises 16 residues. CDR3 residues: CASSPGSSDGAYEQYF. The DNA of the CDR3 is TGCGCCAGCAGCCCGGGAAGTTCGGACGGGGCCTACGAGCAGTACTTC.

The chain couples TRBV11-2 to TRBJ1-4; perhaps TRBD1 as D (6 bases). V lost 4 bases to trimming and J lost 2 bases, with 11 bases between them. This CDR3 is 15 amino acids long. Germline loops: CDR1 SGHAT, CDR2 FQNNGV. CDR3 coding DNA: TGTGCCAGCAGCTCACAGGGTGGCACTAATGAAAAACTGTTTTTT. Its translation: CASSSQGGTNEKLFF. Using reference TRBV11-2 and TRBJ1-4 for the parts outside the CDR3, the full variable domain is EAGVAQSPRYKIIEKRQSVAFWCNPISGHATLYWYQQILGQGPKLLIQFQNNGVVDDSQLPKDRFSAERLKGVDSTLKIQPAKLEDSAVYLCASSSQGGTNEKLFFGSGTQLSVL.

The chain combines TRBV12-3 or TRBV12-4 with TRBJ1-4; D gene uncertain. V was clipped by 6 bases and J by 7 bases, with 12 bases between them. The length of the CDR3 is 13 residues. As DNA, the CDR3 is TGTGCCAGCAGGGAGAGGAGGGTTGAAAAACTGTTTTTT. The encoded protein is CASRERRVEKLFF.

The chain links TRBV28 to TRBJ1-1, with D unclear. Germline V gene data show CDR1 as MDHEN and CDR2 as SYDVKM. The CDR3 consists of 14 residues. Trimming shortened V by 1 base and J by 1 base, and 7 bases separated the two germline ends. Here the CDR3 DNA reads TGTGCCAGCAGTTTATCCAGACAGAACACTGAAGCTTTCTTT. It codes for CASSLSRQNTEAFF.

This rearrangement joins TRBV19 to TRBJ2-3; TRBD2 is a possible D gene (5 bases). V was trimmed by 1 base and J by 6 bases, leaving 17 bases between them. Germline V gives CDR1 LNHDA, CDR2 SQIVND (reference sequence). CDR3 length: 16 amino acids. CDR3 coding DNA: TGTGCCAGTAGTATAGGAGGCGGGCTCCGGCCCGATACGCAGTATTTT. Its protein is CASSIGGGLRPDTQYF.

The genes are TRBV6-5 and TRBJ2-2; 9 positions agree with TRBD2. The CDR3 length is 15 residues. CDR1 is MNHEY and CDR2 is SVGAGI in the germline V gene. The junction had 13 bases not matched to a gene; V was cut back by 9 bases and J by 8 bases. CDR3 sequence reads: CARGGVAGDQGELFF. DNA of the CDR3: TGTGCCAGGGGTGGAGTAGCGGGAGATCAGGGGGAGCTGTTTTTT.

This clone has just a few counts. This chain uses TRBV28 with TRBJ2-7; TRBD1 is a possible D gene (5 bases). Trimming stripped 6 bases from V and 2 bases from J, with 14 bases between. The CDR3 runs to 14 residues. CDR1 MDHEN and CDR2 SYDVKM come from the germline V gene. The CDR3 loop reads CASSPPDTAYEQYF. CDR3 coding DNA: TGTGCCAGCAGCCCCCCGGACACTGCCTACGAGCAGTACTTC.

V usage is TRBV19 and J usage is TRBJ1-1, with 9 bases that match TRBD1. Germline loops: CDR1 LNHDA, CDR2 SQIVND (reference sequence). The CDR3 is 16 residues long. The trim removed 5 bases at V and 1 base at J, leaving 8 bases unmatched. CDR3 nucleotides: TGTGCCAGTAGTCCTAGGACAGGGGATAGGAACACTGAAGCTTTCTTT. This codes for CASSPRTGDRNTEAFF.

In its sample, this clone was seen once. The CDR3 DNA is TGTGCCAGCAGCGAAGCGGGGTCCCCCAATCAGCCCCAGCATTTT. The encoded protein is CASSEAGSPNQPQHF. The chain joins TRBV3-1 (or the pseudogene TRBV3-2) to TRBJ1-5; the D is unclear. V shed 5 bases and J shed 3 bases, with 14 bases lying between them. The V gene's germline CDR1 is LGHDT and CDR2 YNNKEL (reference sequence). The CDR3 spans 15 residues.

This rearrangement joins TRBV11-2 to TRBJ2-1; 13 nucleotides line up with TRBD2. The CDR3 is made up of 15 amino acids. Trimming cost V 5 bases and J 7 bases; bases outside gene matches: 5. In germline, CDR1 is SGHAT, CDR2 FQNNGV. As DNA, the CDR3 is TGTGCCAGCAGCCCACCGGGACTAGCGGGAAATGAGCAGTTCTTC. It is translated as CASSPPGLAGNEQFF.

The rearrangement uses TRBV28 and TRBJ1-6; weak D call: TRBD1 (6 bases). Germline CDR1 MDHEN, CDR2 SYDVKM. V lost 6 bases and J lost 3, with 15 bases in between. The CDR3 has 16 amino acids. CDR3 nucleotides: TGTGCCAGCAGCTTTGTTGGACAGCACTATAATTCACCCCTCCACTTT. It translates to CASSFVGQHYNSPLHF.

The J gene is TRBJ2-3, the V gene TRBV23-1; D is unclear. TRBV23-1 is treated as an ORF (open reading frame) with a function not yet certain. Deletions cut 4 bases from V and 1 base from J, with 9 bases between. This CDR3 region has 14 residues. The CDR3 reads CASSLIPGTDTQYF. CDR3 DNA: TGCGCCAGCAGTCTAATCCCCGGCACAGATACGCAGTATTTT.

V usage is TRBV21-1 and J usage is TRBJ1-2. TRBV21-1 is a pseudogene segment. This CDR3 comprises 17 residues. The CDR3 protein is CASSKERGGHYVYGYTF. The CDR3 nucleotides read TGTGCCAGCAGCAAAGAGCGGGGGGGGCATTACGTCTATGGCTACACCTTC.

This chain connects TRBV27 to TRBJ2-7; 7 bases agree with TRBD1. CDR3 length: 15 residues. V shed 3 bases and J 3 bases; nucleotides not matched to a gene: 8. CDR1 and CDR2 (germline): MNHEY, SMNVEV (reference sequence). CDR3 region: CASSFRPAGGYEQYF. CDR3 sequence (DNA): TGTGCCAGCAGTTTTCGCCCTGCAGGGGGCTACGAGCAGTACTTC.

The J gene is TRBJ2-6, the V gene TRBV2, with a weak D call TRBD1 (6 bases). This CDR3 comprises 14 residues. Deletions cut 8 bases from V and 3 bases from J, with 11 bases between. Germline V gene data show CDR1 as SNHLY and CDR2 as FYNNEI. The CDR3 spells CASGTGLGANVLTF. CDR3 DNA: TGTGCCAGCGGTACAGGGCTTGGGGCCAACGTCCTGACTTTC. The variable domain in full, completed from reference TRBV2 and TRBJ2-6, reads EPEVTQTPSHQVTQMGQEVILRCVPISNHLYFYWYRQILGQKVEFLVSFYNNEISEKSEIFDDQFSVERPDGSNFTLKIRSTKLEDSAMYFCASGTGLGANVLTFGAGSRLTVL.

Of note for this clone: This CDR3 is also generated by other DNA sequences in the sample. The chain combines TRBV6-5 with TRBJ2-7; D remains ambiguous. The CDR3 runs to 15 residues. V lost 0 bases to trimming and J lost 0 bases, with 9 bases between them. In germline, CDR1 is MNHEY, CDR2 SVGAGI. This CDR3 is CASSYSSGSSYEQYF. Written as DNA, the CDR3 is TGTGCCAGCAGTTACTCGTCGGGTTCCTCCTACGAGCAGTACTTC.

The chain joins TRBV18 to TRBJ2-1; 10 bases are shared with TRBD1. This CDR3 spans 14 amino acids. J lost 8 bases, V lost 3 bases, and 4 bases had no gene match. CDR1 is KGHSH and CDR2 is LQKENI in the germline V gene. The CDR3 region has the DNA TGTGCCAGCTCACCGGGACAGGGGTGGGATGAGCAGTTCTTC. It is translated as CASSPGQGWDEQFF.

With regard to this clone: Other DNA variants within this sample encode the same CDR3. The CDR3 region has the DNA TGTGCCAGCAGCCCTACAGGGGGCTATGGCTACACCTTC. This encodes CASSPTGGYGYTF. The V call is TRBV28, the J call TRBJ1-2; 8 positions match TRBD1. J lost 4 bases, V lost 6 bases, and 4 bases had no gene match. This CDR3 is built from 13 residues. Germline assignment: CDR1 MDHEN and CDR2 SYDVKM.

The gene calls are TRBV6-5 and TRBJ2-7, with D perhaps matching TRBD1 (5 bases). Deletions cut 5 bases from V and 2 bases from J, with 13 bases between. Germline values: CDR1 MNHEY, CDR2 SVGAGI. The CDR3 has 14 amino acids. CDR3: CASSLTAPAYEQYF. In DNA, the CDR3 is TGTGCCAGCAGTCTGACAGCCCCAGCCTACGAGCAGTACTTC.

The rearrangement uses TRBV18 and TRBJ1-5, with 11 positions matching TRBD1. The junction had 1 base not matched to a gene; V was cut back by 1 base and J by 5 bases. CDR3 length equals 15 residues. The germline CDR1 and CDR2 sequences are KGHSH and LQKENI. Here the CDR3 DNA reads TGTGCCAGCTCACCACGGGACAGGGGGGATCAGCCCCAGCATTTT. Residues: CASSPRDRGDQPQHF. The full variable domain, rest sourced from reference TRBV18 and TRBJ1-5, is NAGVMQNPRHLVRRRGQEARLRCSPMKGHSHVYWYRQLPEEGLKFMVYLQKENIIDESGMPKERFSAEFPKEGPSILRIQQVVRGDSAAYFCASSPRDRGDQPQHFGDGTRLSIL.